This passage covers 9 T cell receptor beta chains from one sample sequenced in a study of shared clonotypes between healthy human individuals (dated by TCRdb to 2019 to 2021). The library was prepared using the immunoSEQ multiplex PCR assay. The table was pulled from immuneACCESS by TCRdb, which kept in-frame rearrangements only. Such tables lose some clones; where checked, under half of the loss comes from unresolved V genes, and the rest has no known cause. This sample lists roughly 1,000,000 clones; roughly 74% were detected once. Together, the top ten hold approximately 0.52% of the sample. The sequencing input was memory CD4+ T cells from PBMCs. In the paper's terms, the cell subset or site label means: CD45RA-negative fraction. All receptors derive from a man younger than 35 in good health. Some clones in this sample may be carry-over from other donors' samples.

The chain uses TRBV19 and TRBJ1-2, with 9 positions matching TRBD1. Germline CDR1 is LNHDA and CDR2 is SQIVND (reference sequence). The CDR3 length is 17 residues. V shed 6 bases, J shed 1 base, and the junction held 12 bases outside the gene matches. The chain's CDR3 is CASRVRDRDLGNYGYTF. The CDR3 region has the DNA TGTGCCAGTAGAGTCCGGGACAGGGACCTGGGTAACTATGGCTACACCTTC.

V and J are TRBV9 and TRBJ2-2; D unresolved. The CDR3 is made up of 16 amino acids. With 4 bases removed from V and 6 bases from J, the gap between germline ends came to 19 bases. CDR1 is SGDLS, CDR2 YYNGEE, per germline. The CDR3 DNA reads TGTGCCAGCAGCCATCAAGGACCTGCTGGGGCCGGGGAGCTGTTTTTT. Its translation is CASSHQGPAGAGELFF. The variable domain in full, with the rest retrieved from reference TRBV9 and TRBJ2-2, is DSGVTQTPKHLITATGQRVTLRCSPRSGDLSVYWYQQSLDQGLQFLIQYYNGEERAKGNILERFSAQQFPDLHSELNLSSLELGDSALYFCASSHQGPAGAGELFFGEGSRLTVL.

This clone was seen a handful of times. The chain has TRBV5-6 and TRBJ1-2, with D possibly being TRBD1 (6 bases). V shed 6 bases and J shed 4 bases, with 13 bases lying between them. Germline V lookup: CDR1 SGHDT, CDR2 YYEEEE. This CDR3 region has 13 residues. The CDR3: CASISQGSYGYTF. CDR3 DNA sequence: TGTGCCAGCATCTCACAGGGTAGCTATGGCTACACCTTC.

To note about this clone: Other DNA sequences in this specimen translate into the identical CDR3. The chain is built from TRBV19 and TRBJ1-5, with 8 bases that match TRBD1. Germline V gene data show CDR1 as LNHDA and CDR2 as SQIVND (reference sequence). With 5 bases clipped from V and 1 base from J, the junction kept 4 bases outside the gene matches. The CDR3 is 15 amino acids. This CDR3 reads CASSPGQGSNQPQHF. The CDR3 nucleotides are TGTGCCAGTAGTCCTGGACAGGGCAGCAATCAGCCCCAGCATTTT. The whole variable domain, filled in from reference TRBV19 and TRBJ1-5, reads DGGITQSPKYLFRKEGQNVTLSCEQNLNHDAMYWYRQDPGQGLRLIYYSQIVNDFQKGDIAEGYSVSREKKESFPLTVTSAQKNPTAFYLCASSPGQGSNQPQHFGDGTRLSIL.

This clone was counted a single time. The J gene is TRBJ2-7, the V gene TRBV4-2; no definite D call. The CDR3 is 13 amino acids. Germline V CDR1 and CDR2: LGHNA, YNFKEQ. Trimming stripped 1 base from V and 3 bases from J, with 7 bases between. The CDR3 protein is CASSQGFLYEQYF. The CDR3 DNA follows: TGTGCCAGCAGCCAAGGCTTTCTCTACGAGCAGTACTTC.

This rearrangement joins TRBV5-5 to TRBJ2-7; D may correspond to TRBD1 or TRBD2 (5 bases each). The germline V and J ends were trimmed by 0 bases and 2 bases, with 12 bases remaining between them. This CDR3 is 15 amino acids long. Germline lookup yields CDR1 SGHKS and CDR2 YYEKEE (reference sequence). The CDR3 loop reads CASSLGRQGPYEQYF. The CDR3 nucleotides read TGTGCCAGCAGCTTGGGGAGGCAGGGCCCCTACGAGCAGTACTTC.

The V and J genes are TRBV27 and TRBJ2-7; possibly TRBD2 for D (5 bases). The CDR3 consists of 14 residues. The V gene lost 7 bases and the J gene lost 5 bases, with 18 bases spanning the gap. CDR1 is MNHEY, CDR2 SMNVEV, per germline (reference sequence). The CDR3: CASMFVPRGHEQYF. The CDR3 DNA follows: TGTGCCAGCATGTTTGTTCCCCGAGGGCACGAGCAGTACTTC.

The chain has TRBV5-1 and TRBJ2-4; D might be TRBD2 (6 bases). CDR1 is SGHRS, CDR2 YFSETQ, per germline. This CDR3 spans 18 amino acids. Trimming stripped 4 bases from V and 6 bases from J, with 26 bases between. The CDR3 loop reads CASSDNPVLEGRGNIQYF. Here the CDR3 DNA reads TGCGCCAGCAGCGATAACCCTGTATTGGAGGGGCGAGGAAACATTCAGTACTTC.

This clone was seen only once. V usage is TRBV7-8 and J usage is TRBJ1-3; D possibly corresponds to TRBD1 (6 bases). There are 12 residues in the CDR3. CDR1 SGHVS and CDR2 FQNEAQ come from the germline V gene. V shed 5 bases and J shed 8 bases, with 10 bases lying between them. The CDR3 protein is CASSRAGDTIYF. In DNA form, the CDR3 reads TGTGCCAGCAGCCGCGCAGGGGACACCATATATTTT.